This entry lists 5 T cell receptor beta chains sequenced from one sample in a study of beta chain features in type 1 diabetes. All of the isolated RNA was reverse transcribed, so expressed TCRB transcripts were sequenced. Sequencing used immunoSEQ multiplex PCR; TCRdb keeps in-frame clones, though not all of them. The sample has 810,000 or so clones, 15% to 20% seen once. Sequencing was performed on naive CD4+ T cells from blood. The origin of the receptors is a woman younger than 30 in good health.

This clone showed up just a few times. The rearrangement links TRBV21-1 to TRBJ1-5; the D call of TRBD1 is as the table states it, not checked on the DNA. TRBV21-1 is a recognized pseudogene. This CDR3 spans 16 amino acids. CDR3 loop: CASTQGWQGVDQPQHF. The CDR3 coding sequence is TGTGCCAGCACCCAGGGGTGGCAGGGAGTCGATCAGCCCCAGCATTTT.

A few counts support this clone. The chain links TRBV7-2 to TRBJ2-1; 11 positions match TRBD2. V shed 5 bases, J shed 8 bases, and the junction held 11 bases outside the gene matches. CDR3 length: 16 residues. Germline CDR1 SGHTA, CDR2 FQGNSA. The CDR3: CASSLRSGRDGDEQFF. The CDR3 DNA is TGTGCCAGCAGCCTCCGTAGCGGGAGGGACGGCGATGAGCAGTTCTTC.

This clone was found a few times. Mismatch with germline at one junction end may stem from a read error. This sequence joins TRBV29-1 and TRBJ2-1; 7 bases fit TRBD2. The CDR3 has 13 residues. Germline CDR1 SQVTM, CDR2 ANQGSEA. The CDR3 here is CSFDKLAKNEQFF. For the CDR3, the DNA is TGCAGCTTTGACAAACTAGCGAAGAATGAGCAGTTCTTC.

This chain links TRBV28 with TRBJ2-7; D could derive from TRBD1 or TRBD2 (5 bases each). Germline V gene lookup returns CDR1 MDHEN and CDR2 SYDVKM. Trimming took off 5 bases at V and 0 bases at J, with 11 bases between the two ends. This CDR3 has 14 residues. The CDR3 bases are TGTGCCAGCAGTGCCTCCGGGACCTCCTACGAGCAGTACTTC. It translates to CASSASGTSYEQYF.

This clone was seen more than once but under ten times. V gene TRBV15 combines with J gene TRBJ2-7, with no clear D. CDR1 and CDR2 from the germline V gene are LNHNV and YYDKDF (reference sequence). Trimming took off 0 bases at V and 1 base at J, with 10 bases between the two ends. The CDR3 has 15 residues. CDR3 in amino acids: CATSRDPLSSYEQYF. DNA for the CDR3: TGTGCCACCAGCAGAGATCCTTTAAGTTCCTACGAGCAGTACTTC.